This note documents a single T cell receptor beta chain sequence. Its antigen specificity is not known. It has no much larger one-base neighbor in the sample; base qualities were not kept. To separate naive from memory CD4+ T cells, cryopreserved PBMCs first underwent CD4 enrichment and then EasySep naive CD4+ T cell enrichment. Ficoll-Paque PLUS gradient centrifugation was used to isolate PBMCs from either whole blood or leukapheresis product. PBMCs were either cryopreserved at -140 degrees C or used fresh in the expansion assay. The QIAamp Micro DNA Kit was used to extract genomic DNA from the CD4+ T cells. The data stem from a study of CD4 T cells in relation to SARS-CoV-2 and coronaviruses (dated by TCRdb to the early 2020s). Describing the broader study: Across all 12 patients in the convalescent cohort, the median age was about 42 years, with a range of roughly 21 to 75 years. Of the roughly 12 convalescent patients, 8 were male and 4 were female, and two of the subjects were Hispanic. Shared crossreactive spike epitopes were mapped to their HLA restriction using patient-derived lymphoblastoid cell lines. The study assessed, at the TCR clonotype level, memory CD4+ T cell crossreactivity between SARS-CoV-2 and common cold coronavirus spike proteins. The Adaptive Biotechnologies TCR-sequencing kit was used to sequence samples from three pre-COVID donors and the naive versus memory experiments, while other data came from Illumina-based sequencing. Expansion assays from other donors in the study were sequenced with a different, Illumina-based TCR-beta assay.

DNA from uncultured naive and memory CD4+ T cells underwent immunoSEQ TCR-beta sequencing at deep resolution. As for the authors' bioinformatics: During preprocessing, nonproductive sequences were removed, along with CDR3s that did not begin with C, did not end with F or W, or were shorter than 7 amino acids. Cultured and uncultured naive and memory CD4+ repertoires were searched for previously identified spike- and CEF-reactive CDR3s. After three terminal residues were trimmed from each end, CDR3 homology was quantified as pairwise Levenshtein distance using the stringdist R package. TCRdb took this table from immuneACCESS and kept in-frame rearrangements with V and J called. Such tables lack part of the clones; where checked against another copy, unresolved V genes explain under half of the gap, and the rest is unexplained. That table gives V, J and clone size, and the DNA gave D and trimming. The table for this sample lists roughly 36,000 clones; 80% to 90% of them were counted only once. The ten largest clones add up to roughly 3% of the sample.

V is pared back by 2 bases and J by 1 base, with 11 bases lying between the germline termini. The CDR3 contains 15 residues, cysteine and phenylalanine counted. This entry keeps only the CDR3 DNA: 45 bases, framed from base 1. Sequences SGHTA (CDR1) and FQGNSA (CDR2) are obtained from the germline V gene. General findings and caveats noted by the study authors: Crossreactive clones showed significantly weaker SARS-CoV-2-driven expansion than monoreactive clones, consistent with antigenic imprinting. Memory CD4+ clonotypes crossrecognizing SARS-CoV-2 and at least one common cold coronavirus spike were found in 55% to 75% of donors. Pre-pandemic and post-infection samples were not both contributed by any donor, so tracing of the source of pre-existing responses was limited. Naive versus memory sequencing indicated that memory recall responses, rather than primary responses primed during culture, are detected by the assay. Crossreactivity analysis was centred on spike protein, so crossreactivity against other viral proteins was not assessed. Small numbers of patients and of tested TCRs were a limitation of the study.

The sequence links TRBV7-2 to TRBJ1-1, with the D segment identity uncertain. This TCR was recovered from an adult with COVID-19. Sequencing used memory CD4+ T cells from PBMCs. The cell subset or site tag for this specimen amounts to: memory (non-naive) CD4+ T cells. At the DNA level, the sequence is TGTGCCAGCAGCTTATTGGCCCCGCCGAACACTGAAGCTTTCTTT. This yields the protein CASSLLAPPNTEAFF.